A single sample gave rise to the 20 T cell receptor beta chains below, sequenced in a study of blood T cell repertoires in COVID-19. Method: immunoSEQ multiplex PCR; TCRdb's copy keeps in-frame clones and lacks some. This table has about 280,000 clones, 86% appearing once. The source material was peripheral blood. The receptors here all came from a man aged 35 to 55 with active or convalescent COVID-19.

This clone came up once. This chain joins TRBV5-4 and TRBJ2-2, with TRBD1 as a possible D gene (6 bases). The CDR3 is 16 amino acids. V shed 0 bases and J shed 5 bases, with 14 bases lying between them. The V gene's germline CDR1 is SGHNT and CDR2 YYREEE (reference sequence). The CDR3 coding sequence is TGTGCCAGCAGCTTGGCCGGCAGGGGATTAACCGGGGAGCTGTTTTTT. This encodes CASSLAGRGLTGELFF.

The chain couples TRBV3-1 (or the pseudogene TRBV3-2) to TRBJ2-4, with D possibly matching TRBD2 (5 bases). V was clipped by 4 bases and J by 0 bases, with 13 bases between them. From germline, CDR1 is LGHDT and CDR2 YNNKEL (reference sequence). The length of the CDR3 is 16 residues. The CDR3 nucleotides are TGTGCCAGCAGCCGAGGGCTAGTACTAGCCAAAAACATTCAGTACTTC. Translated: CASSRGLVLAKNIQYF.

This clone was seen only a few times. J is TRBJ1-2 and V is TRBV29-1, with D unclear. This CDR3 region has 10 residues. The V end lost 7 bases, the J end lost 8 bases, and 11 bases lay between the germline ends. CDR1 and CDR2 (germline): SQVTM, ANQGSEA. DNA of the CDR3: TGCAGCGCCCTTCTACCCGGCTACACCTTC. This encodes CSALLPGYTF.

The V call is TRBV28, the J call TRBJ2-3; 9 positions match TRBD2. Trimming cost V 2 bases and J 1 base; bases outside gene matches: 10. Germline CDR1 reads MDHEN; CDR2 reads SYDVKM. The CDR3 consists of 18 residues. The CDR3 bases are TGTGCCAGCAGTTTAATGGCGGGGGGGCTCCACGGCACAGATACGCAGTATTTT. It specifies CASSLMAGGLHGTDTQYF. The whole variable domain, filled in from reference TRBV28 and TRBJ2-3, reads DVKVTQSSRYLVKRTGEKVFLECVQDMDHENMFWYRQDPGLGLRLIYFSYDVKMKEKGDIPEGYSVSREKKERFSLILESASTNQTSMYLCASSLMAGGLHGTDTQYFGPGTRLTVL.

This chain connects TRBV28 to TRBJ1-2; tentative D call: TRBD1 (5 bases). Trimming removed 5 bases at V and 14 bases at J, with 24 bases between. The CDR3 spans 14 residues. Germline lookup yields CDR1 MDHEN and CDR2 SYDVKM. CDR3 coding DNA: TGTGCCAGCAGTCCCCCCCCCAGGGCCGCACCCCCAACCTTC. Its translation: CASSPPPRAAPPTF.

The chain uses TRBV5-4 and TRBJ2-7, with a possible D match to TRBD1 (6 bases). Trimming left V 1 base short and J 6 bases short, with 20 bases between. The CDR3 covers 16 residues. The germline CDR1 and CDR2 sequences are SGHNT and YYREEE (reference sequence). CDR3 sequence (DNA): TGTGCCAGCAGCTTGTGGGCAGGGGCCATTTCGTCCGAGCAGTACTTC. This encodes CASSLWAGAISSEQYF.

The chain is built from TRBV7-6 and TRBJ2-3; 8 nucleotides line up with TRBD2. The CDR3 sequence is 16 residues long. V lost 2 bases to trimming and J lost 0 bases; unmatched junction nucleotides: 4. Germline V lookup: CDR1 SGHVS, CDR2 FNYEAQ. CDR3 sequence (DNA): TGTGCCAGCAGCTTATTCGGGGGGGGAAGCACAGATACGCAGTATTTT. Amino acid sequence: CASSLFGGGSTDTQYF. Drawing the rest from reference TRBV7-6 and TRBJ2-3, the complete variable domain is GAGVSQSPRYKVTKRGQDVALRCDPISGHVSLYWYRQALGQGPEFLTYFNYEAQQDKSGLPNDRFSAERPEGSISTLTIQRTEQRDSAMYRCASSLFGGGSTDTQYFGPGTRLTVL.

In DNA, the CDR3 is TGTGCCAGCAGTGAAGGGATAGGGGCCGACTTTCCCAATCAGCCCCAGCATTTT. Translated: CASSEGIGADFPNQPQHF. The rearrangement links TRBV2 to TRBJ1-5; tentative D call: TRBD1 (5 bases). The CDR3 runs to 18 residues. The germline V gene has CDR1 SNHLY and CDR2 FYNNEI. The V end was cut by 1 base, the J end by 3 bases, with 19 bases between.

The rearrangement joins TRBV19 to TRBJ2-7, with 11 bases aligning to TRBD2. The V gene end was trimmed by 9 bases and the J gene end by 4 bases; junction bases not matched to a gene: 5. This CDR3 is built from 13 residues. Germline V gene lookup returns CDR1 LNHDA and CDR2 SQIVND (reference sequence). CDR3 loop: CARKGLAVYEQYF. The DNA of the CDR3 is TGTGCCAGGAAGGGACTAGCGGTTTACGAGCAGTACTTC.

The chain carries TRBV5-1 and TRBJ2-2, with a weak D call TRBD2 (5 bases). V lost 6 bases and J 4 bases, leaving 13 bases between the germline ends. Germline loops: CDR1 SGHRS, CDR2 YFSETQ. The CDR3 length is 14 residues. In DNA form, the CDR3 reads TGCGCCAGCATCCCAGGCGAGGGCACCGGGGAGCTGTTTTTT. It specifies CASIPGEGTGELFF.

This sequence joins TRBV5-1 and TRBJ1-1; no definite D call. V lost 0 bases and J 11 bases, leaving 11 bases between the germline ends. The CDR3 has 12 residues. Germline lookup yields CDR1 SGHRS and CDR2 YFSETQ. CDR3 sequence reads: CASSLDGNGAFF. Here the CDR3 DNA reads TGCGCCAGCAGCTTGGACGGGAATGGGGCTTTCTTT.

This sequence joins TRBV3-1 (or the pseudogene TRBV3-2) and TRBJ1-5, with D uncertain. V lost 1 base and J 7 bases, leaving 11 bases between the germline ends. Looked up from germline, CDR1 is LGHDT and CDR2 is YNNKEL (reference sequence). The CDR3 totals 14 residues. The DNA of the CDR3 is TGTGCCAGCAGCCAAGGCCCGAACGAGCAGCCCCAGCATTTT. Translating it yields CASSQGPNEQPQHF.

The rearrangement uses TRBV7-9 and TRBJ2-7, with D possibly TRBD2 on 6 matching bases. With 1 base removed from V and 10 bases from J, the gap between germline ends came to 14 bases. The CDR3 has 13 residues. Germline CDR1 is SEHNR and CDR2 is FQNEAQ (reference sequence). CDR3 sequence reads: CASSLGRLDKQYF. DNA of the CDR3: TGTGCCAGCAGCTTAGGAAGACTAGACAAACAGTACTTC. The full variable domain, with the rest looked up from reference TRBV7-9 and TRBJ2-7, is DTGVSQNPRHKITKRGQNVTFRCDPISEHNRLYWYRQTLGQGPEFLTYFQNEAQLEKSRLLSDRFSAERPKGSFSTLEIQRTEQGDSAMYLCASSLGRLDKQYFGPGTRLTVT.

The gene calls are TRBV6-5 and TRBJ2-7, with D uncertain. The V gene's germline CDR1 is MNHEY and CDR2 SVGAGI. The CDR3 runs to 14 residues. V was clipped by 2 bases and J by 1 base, with 9 bases between them. In DNA form, the CDR3 reads TGTGCCAGCAGTTACATCGCAGGTTCCTACGAGCAGTACTTC. This encodes CASSYIAGSYEQYF.

This clone was counted only a few times. The CDR3 sequence is CASSLLWGQANEKLFF. The DNA of the CDR3 is TGTGCCAGCAGCTTATTATGGGGGCAGGCTAATGAAAAACTGTTTTTT. This sequence joins TRBV11-2 and TRBJ1-4, with TRBD1 as a possible D gene (6 bases). Per germline, CDR1 SGHAT and CDR2 FQNNGV. This CDR3 is 16 amino acids long. Trimming pared 2 bases from V and 3 bases from J, leaving 13 bases between.

The chain carries TRBV19 and TRBJ1-1, with 7 bases fitting TRBD1. J gave up 0 bases and V 0 bases, and 4 bases lay outside the gene matches. CDR3 length equals 16 residues. Germline CDR1 reads LNHDA; CDR2 reads SQIVND (reference sequence). In DNA, the CDR3 is TGTGCCAGTAGTATAGAAAGGGGGCGAGTGAACACTGAAGCTTTCTTT. Translated, it gives CASSIERGRVNTEAFF.

This clone has only a few counts. This chain uses TRBV6-5 with TRBJ1-5; D is possibly TRBD1 (6 bases). Between the trimmed V and J ends, which lost 3 bases and 4 bases, there was a span of 16 bases. This CDR3 is 16 amino acids long. Germline lookup yields CDR1 MNHEY and CDR2 SVGAGI. In DNA, the CDR3 is TGTGCCAGCAGTTATACATGGGGCCAGGGGAATCAGCCCCAGCATTTT. Protein: CASSYTWGQGNQPQHF.

The chain is built from TRBV5-1 and TRBJ2-5; TRBD1 matches at 7 bases. The CDR3 has 14 residues. Germline V gene lookup returns CDR1 SGHRS and CDR2 YFSETQ. Trimming cost V 3 bases and J 5 bases; bases outside gene matches: 7. The CDR3 loop reads CASSSDRLGETQYF. The CDR3 DNA is TGCGCCAGCAGCTCGGACAGGTTGGGGGAGACCCAGTACTTC.

The genes are TRBV19 and TRBJ2-2; the match to TRBD2 covers 9 bases. Germline V gene sequence: CDR1 LNHDA, CDR2 SQIVND (reference sequence). The CDR3 has 16 residues. The V gene end was trimmed by 2 bases and the J gene end by 5 bases; junction bases not matched to a gene: 6. This CDR3 reads CASSIITSGGTGELFF. DNA for the CDR3: TGTGCCAGTAGTATAATCACCAGCGGGGGGACCGGGGAGCTGTTTTTT.

The chain joins TRBV30 to TRBJ2-7; 8 nucleotides align to TRBD2. The length of the CDR3 is 15 residues. The junction had 5 bases not matched to a gene; V was cut back by 1 base and J by 0 bases. Germline assignment: CDR1 GTSNPN and CDR2 SVGIG (reference sequence). The CDR3 sequence: CAWSGVAGRSYEQYF. The CDR3 DNA sequence: TGTGCCTGGAGTGGGGTAGCGGGGCGCTCCTACGAGCAGTACTTC.